The entry below gives a single T cell receptor beta chain sequence along with its context. Generated by immunoSEQ multiplex PCR, the TCRdb table keeps only in-frame clones and is missing some. The sample consists of hundreds of thousands of clones, about 74% of them appearing once. This sample was taken from a study of shared clonotypes between healthy human individuals. The CDR3 consists of 14 residues. CDR1 is LGHNA, CDR2 YNFKEQ, per germline. V was trimmed by 1 base and J by 0 bases, leaving 5 bases between them. The rearrangement joins TRBV4-2 to TRBJ2-3; D unresolved. Sequenced material: memory CD4+ T cells sorted from blood. The subset denotes: CD45RA-negative fraction. The receptor's source is a woman in her 30s in good health. CDR3 region: CASSQGSSTDTQYF. The DNA for the CDR3 is TGTGCCAGCAGCCAAGGAAGCAGCACAGATACGCAGTATTTT.